These T cell receptor beta chains were read from a single sample in a study of CD8+ T cells in alopecia areata. Using immunoSEQ multiplex PCR, the repertoire was profiled, and TCRdb retains in-frame clones only, with some absent. The sample consists of 110,000 to 150,000 clones, less than 70% of them appearing once. The sample was CD8+ T cells sorted from blood, taken at week 4, from a patient treated with tofacitinib. All receptors derive from a human donor with alopecia areata. Both conserved end residues are part of each CDR3. Fields, in order: D gene, J gene, clone size, V gene, CDR3 protein, CDR3 DNA. A D gene is named only where the DNA matches it firmly. Size tells how often a clone was seen (once, few, many) or the class of an expanded clone, and some rows leave it out.

-,TRBJ2-5,-,TRBV29-1,CSVEDGSGTGLYQETQYF,TGCAGCGTTGAAGATGGAAGCGGAACGGGCCTGTACCAAGAGACCCAGTACTTC
-,TRBJ2-3,-,TRBV2,CASIEGSTDTQYF,TGTGCCAGCATTGAGGGATCCACAGATACGCAGTATTTT
-,TRBJ1-1,few,TRBV5-6,CASSLASTEAFF,TGTGCCAGCAGCTTGGCAAGCACTGAAGCTTTCTTT
-,TRBJ2-5,-,TRBV4-3,CASSQVGGVETQYF,TGCGCCAGCAGCCAAGTCGGAGGGGTAGAGACCCAGTACTTC
TRBD1,TRBJ2-7,few,TRBV29-1,CSPRTGHPYEQYF,TGCAGCCCTCGGACAGGCCACCCCTACGAGCAGTACTTC
-,TRBJ1-5,-,TRBV27,CASSYRNQPQHF,TGTGCCAGCAGTTATCGCAATCAGCCCCAGCATTTT
-,TRBJ2-7,-,TRBV2,CASKRLQAGYF,TGTGCCAGCAAAAGGCTCCAGGCGGGGTACTTC
-,TRBJ1-1,few,TRBV19,CASSPGWTEAFF,TGTGCCAGTAGTCCGGGGTGGACTGAAGCTTTCTTT
TRBD1,TRBJ2-5,-,TRBV30,CAWSDGQGVETQYF,TGTGCCTGGAGTGACGGACAGGGGGTAGAGACCCAGTACTTC
-,TRBJ2-4,-,TRBV7-9,CASSADLAKNIQYF,TGTGCCAGCAGCGCCGATCTAGCCAAAAACATTCAGTACTTC
-,TRBJ2-7,-,TRBV2,CASSGGHWSYEQYF,TGTGCCAGCAGTGGGGGGCATTGGTCCTACGAGCAGTACTTC
TRBD2,TRBJ2-3,-,TRBV13,CASSLGGGGGTDTQYF,TGTGCCAGCAGCTTAGGAGGCGGGGGGGGCACAGATACGCAGTATTTT
TRBD2,TRBJ2-4,-,TRBV15,CATSISGGADIQYF,TGTGCCACCAGCATCAGCGGGGGGGCGGACATTCAGTACTTC
-,TRBJ1-5,-,TRBV7-2,CASSQEPGINQPQHF,TGTGCCAGCAGCCAAGAGCCAGGGATCAATCAGCCCCAGCATTTT
-,TRBJ1-4,-,TRBV5-6,CASSFSSGGFNEKLFF,TGTGCCAGCAGCTTCTCGTCGGGAGGGTTTAATGAAAAACTGTTTTTT
-,TRBJ1-2,few,TRBV30,CAWSARSPPAYGYTF,TGTGCCTGGAGCGCCCGATCACCCCCTGCCTATGGCTACACCTTC
-,TRBJ2-7,-,TRBV2,CASQTTEQYF,TGTGCCAGCCAAACGACCGAGCAGTACTTC
TRBD2,TRBJ2-1,once,TRBV2,CASREVPGTSGYNEQFF,TGTGCCAGCAGGGAAGTACCCGGGACTAGCGGTTACAATGAGCAGTTCTTC
-,TRBJ2-5,-,TRBV29-1,CSVEDQERQLQETQYF,TGCAGCGTTGAAGATCAGGAGAGGCAGCTCCAAGAGACCCAGTACTTC
-,TRBJ2-7,-,TRBV4-3,CASSQDPPGSMVYEQYF,TGCGCCAGCAGCCAAGACCCTCCGGGTAGCATGGTATACGAGCAGTACTTC